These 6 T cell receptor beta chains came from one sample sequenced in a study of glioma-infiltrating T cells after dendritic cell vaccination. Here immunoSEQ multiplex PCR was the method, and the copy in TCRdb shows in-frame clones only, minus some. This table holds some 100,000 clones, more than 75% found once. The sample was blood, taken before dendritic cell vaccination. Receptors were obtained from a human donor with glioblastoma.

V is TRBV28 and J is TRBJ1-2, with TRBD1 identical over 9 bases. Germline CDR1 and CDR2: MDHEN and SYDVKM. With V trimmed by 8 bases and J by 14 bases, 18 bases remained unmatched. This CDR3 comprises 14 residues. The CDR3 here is CASSIPTGTGHGTF. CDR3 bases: TGTGCCAGCTCCATCCCCACCGGGACAGGGCATGGGACCTTC.

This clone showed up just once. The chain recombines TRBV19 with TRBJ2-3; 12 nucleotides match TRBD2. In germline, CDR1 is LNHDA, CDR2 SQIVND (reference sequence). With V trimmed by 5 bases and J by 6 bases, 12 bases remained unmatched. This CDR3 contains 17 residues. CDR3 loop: CASSPRASGGASDTQYF. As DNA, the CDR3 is TGTGCCAGTAGTCCTCGGGCTAGCGGGGGGGCGTCTGATACGCAGTATTTT. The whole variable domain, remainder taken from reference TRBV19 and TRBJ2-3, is DGGITQSPKYLFRKEGQNVTLSCEQNLNHDAMYWYRQDPGQGLRLIYYSQIVNDFQKGDIAEGYSVSREKKESFPLTVTSAQKNPTAFYLCASSPRASGGASDTQYFGPGTRLTVL.

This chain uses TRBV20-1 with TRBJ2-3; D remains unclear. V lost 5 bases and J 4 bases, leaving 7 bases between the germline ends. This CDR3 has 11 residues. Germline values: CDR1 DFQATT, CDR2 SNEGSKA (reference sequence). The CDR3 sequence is CSADRADTQYF. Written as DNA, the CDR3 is TGCAGTGCTGATCGGGCAGATACGCAGTATTTT.

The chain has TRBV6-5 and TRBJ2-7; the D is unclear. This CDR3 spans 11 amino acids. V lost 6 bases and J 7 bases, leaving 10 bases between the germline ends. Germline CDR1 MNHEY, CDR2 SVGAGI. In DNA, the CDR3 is TGTGCCAGCAGCTCTAGGCTAGAGCAGTACTTC. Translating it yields CASSSRLEQYF.

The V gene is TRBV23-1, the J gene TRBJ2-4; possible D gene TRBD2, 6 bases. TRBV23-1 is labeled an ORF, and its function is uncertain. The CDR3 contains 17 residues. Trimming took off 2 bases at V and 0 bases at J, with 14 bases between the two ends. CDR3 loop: CASSQEMEGLAKNIQYF. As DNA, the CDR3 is TGCGCCAGCAGTCAAGAGATGGAGGGGCTAGCCAAAAACATTCAGTACTTC.

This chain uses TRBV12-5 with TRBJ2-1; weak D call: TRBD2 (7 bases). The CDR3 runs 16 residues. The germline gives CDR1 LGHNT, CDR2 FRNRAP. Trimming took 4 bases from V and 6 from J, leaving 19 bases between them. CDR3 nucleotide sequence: TGTGCTAGTGGTTCCGGAAGGGGAGGGGGGGCCAATGAGCAGTTCTTC. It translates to CASGSGRGGGANEQFF. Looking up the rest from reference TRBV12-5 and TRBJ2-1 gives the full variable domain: DARVTQTPRHKVTEMGQEVTMRCQPILGHNTVFWYRQTMMQGLELLAYFRNRAPLDDSGMPKDRFSAEMPDATLATLKIQPSEPRDSAVYFCASGSGRGGGANEQFFGPGTRLTVL.